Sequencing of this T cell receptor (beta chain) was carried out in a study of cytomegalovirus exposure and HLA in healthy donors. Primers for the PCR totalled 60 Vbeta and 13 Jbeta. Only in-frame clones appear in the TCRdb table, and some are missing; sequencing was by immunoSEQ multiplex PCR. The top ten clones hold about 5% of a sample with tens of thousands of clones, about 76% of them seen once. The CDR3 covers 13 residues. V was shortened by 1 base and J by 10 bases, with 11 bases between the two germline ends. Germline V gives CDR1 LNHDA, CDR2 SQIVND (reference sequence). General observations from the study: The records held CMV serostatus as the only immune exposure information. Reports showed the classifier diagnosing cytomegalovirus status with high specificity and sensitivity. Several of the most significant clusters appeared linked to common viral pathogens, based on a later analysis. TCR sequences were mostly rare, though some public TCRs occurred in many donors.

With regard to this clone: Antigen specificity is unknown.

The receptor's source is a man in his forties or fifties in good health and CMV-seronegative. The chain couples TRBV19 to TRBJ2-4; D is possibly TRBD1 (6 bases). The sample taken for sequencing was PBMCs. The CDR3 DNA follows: TGTGCCAGTAGTATAGGACAGGCCTTGATTCAGTACTTC. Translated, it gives CASSIGQALIQYF.